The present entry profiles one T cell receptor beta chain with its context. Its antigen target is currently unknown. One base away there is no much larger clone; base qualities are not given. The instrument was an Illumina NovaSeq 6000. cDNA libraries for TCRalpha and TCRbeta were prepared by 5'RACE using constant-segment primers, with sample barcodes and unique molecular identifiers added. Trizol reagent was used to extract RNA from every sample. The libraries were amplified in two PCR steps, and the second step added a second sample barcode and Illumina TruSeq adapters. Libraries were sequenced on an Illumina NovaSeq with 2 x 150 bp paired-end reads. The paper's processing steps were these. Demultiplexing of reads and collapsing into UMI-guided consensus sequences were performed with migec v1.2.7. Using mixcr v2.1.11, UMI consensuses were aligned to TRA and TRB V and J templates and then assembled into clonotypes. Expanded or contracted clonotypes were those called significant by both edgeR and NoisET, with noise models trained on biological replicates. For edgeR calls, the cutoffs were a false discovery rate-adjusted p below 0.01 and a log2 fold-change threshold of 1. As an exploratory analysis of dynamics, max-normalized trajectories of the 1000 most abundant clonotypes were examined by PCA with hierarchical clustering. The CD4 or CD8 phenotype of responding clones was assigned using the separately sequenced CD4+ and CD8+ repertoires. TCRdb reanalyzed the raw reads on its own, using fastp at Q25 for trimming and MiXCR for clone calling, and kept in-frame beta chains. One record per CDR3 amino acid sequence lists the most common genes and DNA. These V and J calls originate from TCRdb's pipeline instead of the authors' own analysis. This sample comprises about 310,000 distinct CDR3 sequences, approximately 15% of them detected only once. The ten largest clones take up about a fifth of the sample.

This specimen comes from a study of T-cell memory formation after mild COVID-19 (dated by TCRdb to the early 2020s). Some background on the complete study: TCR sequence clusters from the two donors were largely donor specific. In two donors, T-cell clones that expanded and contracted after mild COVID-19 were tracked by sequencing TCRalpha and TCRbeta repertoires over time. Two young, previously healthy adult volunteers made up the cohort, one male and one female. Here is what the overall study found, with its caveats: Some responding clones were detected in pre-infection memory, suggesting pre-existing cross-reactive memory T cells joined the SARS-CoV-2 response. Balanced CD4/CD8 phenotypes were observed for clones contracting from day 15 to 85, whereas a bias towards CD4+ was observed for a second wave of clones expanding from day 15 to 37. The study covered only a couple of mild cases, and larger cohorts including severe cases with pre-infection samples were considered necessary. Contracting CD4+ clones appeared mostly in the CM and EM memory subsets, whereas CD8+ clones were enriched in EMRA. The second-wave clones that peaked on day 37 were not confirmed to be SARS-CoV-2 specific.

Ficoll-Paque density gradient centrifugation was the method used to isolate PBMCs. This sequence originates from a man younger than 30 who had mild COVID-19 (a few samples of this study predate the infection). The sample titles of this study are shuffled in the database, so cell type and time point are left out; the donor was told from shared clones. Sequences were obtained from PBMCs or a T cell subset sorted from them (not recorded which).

The DNA reads TGCGCCAGCAGCCAGCCCGGACTAGCGGTCGCAGATACGCAGTATTTT. Translation gives CASSQPGLAVADTQYF. The chain is assembled from TRBV4-1 and TRBJ2-3; 10 nucleotides in the junction match TRBD2. From cysteine to phenylalanine, the CDR3 is 16 amino acids long. Of all the DNA, just the CDR3 is kept, 48 bases in frame from base 1. The germline V gene yields MGHRA for CDR1 and YSYEKL for CDR2. Trimming leaves V shorter by 3 bases and J shorter by 4 bases, with the junction holding 7 bases beyond the gene matches.